These 25 T cell receptor beta chains were sequenced from one sample in a study of blood T cells in healthy people across ages. Primed by a sample-barcoded 5' primer and a J-beta primer mix, a second PCR proceeded for 7 to 11 cycles. Via MiXCR, TCRdb re-called the 5' RACE reads, giving one row per CDR3 protein. The sample consists of 540,000 or so distinct CDR3 sequences, under 30% of them appearing once. This sample was shared with a second study, whose subject was T cells of mothers and their children.

The sequencing input was blood. The receptors were gathered from a boy aged 10-17 years in good health.

The sample holds many counts of this clonotype. The chain combines TRBV5-1 with TRBJ2-5, with D uncertain. The CDR3 is made up of 14 amino acids. Trimming stripped 0 bases from V and 7 bases from J, with 13 bases between. Germline lookup yields CDR1 SGHRS and CDR2 YFSETQ. The CDR3 reads CASSLDSGSGTQYF. The CDR3 DNA follows: TGCGCCAGCAGCTTGGATTCAGGCTCGGGGACCCAGTACTTC.

The chain uses TRBV6-1 and TRBJ2-1; D is perhaps TRBD1 (6 bases). Germline V gene sequence: CDR1 MNHNS, CDR2 SASEGT. The CDR3 contains 13 residues. V shed 7 bases and J shed 8 bases, with 15 bases lying between them. The CDR3 here is CASNHGTIDEQFF. The CDR3 bases are TGTGCCAGCAACCACGGGACAATCGATGAGCAGTTCTTC.

This rearrangement joins TRBV7-2 to TRBJ2-5; either TRBD1 or TRBD2 may supply D (5 bases each). This CDR3 has 15 residues. Between the trimmed V and J ends, which lost 2 bases and 2 bases, there was a span of 12 bases. Germline V gene data show CDR1 as SGHTA and CDR2 as FQGNSA. CDR3 residues: CASSLTGTPQETQYF. The CDR3 DNA is TGTGCCAGCAGCTTAACCGGGACGCCACAAGAGACCCAGTACTTC.

DNA for the CDR3: TGCGCCAGCAGCTTGGAAGTCGGGAGCGGGGGGACCGGAGAGACCCAGTACTTC. It encodes CASSLEVGSGGTGETQYF. This chain joins TRBV5-1 and TRBJ2-5; TRBD2 aligns across 9 bases. This CDR3 region has 18 residues. Germline V CDR1 and CDR2: SGHRS, YFSETQ. J gave up 4 bases and V 0 bases, and 13 bases lay outside the gene matches.

DNA for the CDR3: TGTGCCAGCTCATCCGCGGCGGGGGGCCTCCGGCTCAGACAAGAGACCCAGTACTTC. Residues: CASSSAAGGLRLRQETQYF. The chain employs TRBV18 and TRBJ2-5; TRBD2 aligns across 8 bases. V shed 5 bases, J shed 2 bases, and the junction held 19 bases outside the gene matches. The CDR3 runs to 19 residues. Germline CDR1 and CDR2: KGHSH and LQKENI.

This clonotype was observed a handful of times. The rearrangement joins TRBV4-1 to TRBJ2-5; no definite D call. Germline CDR1 MGHRA, CDR2 YSYEKL. Trimming pared 0 bases from V and 7 bases from J, leaving 15 bases between. This CDR3 region has 15 residues. The CDR3 loop is CASSQDRSMSGTQYF. The DNA for the CDR3 is TGCGCCAGCAGCCAAGATCGGAGCATGTCCGGGACCCAGTACTTC.

This clonotype showed up just a few times. V usage is TRBV27 and J usage is TRBJ2-3; D might be TRBD1 (5 bases). CDR1 and CDR2 from the germline V gene are MNHEY and SMNVEV (reference sequence). V lost 0 bases and J 4 bases, leaving 8 bases between the germline ends. The CDR3 extends over 14 amino acids. The CDR3 bases are TGTGCCAGCAGTTTATCGAAGGGGTCAGATACGCAGTATTTT. Protein sequence: CASSLSKGSDTQYF.

This chain uses TRBV12-3 or TRBV12-4 with TRBJ2-2; D gene ambiguous. This CDR3 contains 14 residues. The V and J ends lost 4 bases and 2 bases respectively, with 8 bases between them. CDR3 protein: CASSSTSNTGELFF. The CDR3 DNA sequence: TGTGCCAGCAGTTCTACCTCCAACACCGGGGAGCTGTTTTTT.

This clonotype showed up just a few times. V and J are TRBV27 and TRBJ1-6, with D unclear. CDR1 MNHEY and CDR2 SMNVEV come from the germline V gene (reference sequence). CDR3 size: 13 residues. Deletions cut 6 bases from V and 9 bases from J, with 12 bases between. As DNA, the CDR3 is TGTGCCAGCAGCACAATAGGGAGTTCACCCCTCCACTTT. The encoded protein is CASSTIGSSPLHF.

The V and J genes are TRBV28 and TRBJ2-7; a possible D gene is TRBD1 (5 bases). From germline, CDR1 is MDHEN and CDR2 SYDVKM. CDR3 size: 14 residues. Between the trimmed V and J ends, which lost 4 bases and 0 bases, there was a span of 10 bases. The CDR3 DNA reads as TGTGCCAGCAGTTCTAACGACAGCTCCTACGAGCAGTACTTC. Translated, it gives CASSSNDSSYEQYF.

The chain links TRBV10-3 to TRBJ2-5; possibly TRBD1 or TRBD2 for D (5 bases each). Germline-derived CDR1 and CDR2 are ENHRY and SYGVKD. The CDR3 spans 14 residues. The germline V and J ends were trimmed by 0 bases and 2 bases, with 7 bases remaining between them. CDR3 in amino acids: CAISESGVQETQYF. DNA of the CDR3: TGTGCCATCAGTGAGTCGGGGGTTCAAGAGACCCAGTACTTC.

The chain combines TRBV5-4 with TRBJ2-1; no definite D call. This CDR3 contains 14 residues. Trimming cost V 0 bases and J 7 bases, with 11 bases left between them. From germline, CDR1 is SGHNT and CDR2 YYREEE (reference sequence). The CDR3 here is CASSLAEAPNEQFF. In DNA form, the CDR3 reads TGTGCCAGCAGCTTGGCCGAGGCGCCGAATGAGCAGTTCTTC.

The genes are TRBV5-6 and TRBJ2-4; 7 nucleotides agree with TRBD2. The CDR3 consists of 15 residues. The V and J ends lost 2 bases and 5 bases, in that order; junction bases with no gene match: 7. The germline V gene has CDR1 SGHDT and CDR2 YYEEEE. CDR3 sequence reads: CASSFGPGRENIQYF. Written as DNA, the CDR3 is TGTGCCAGCAGCTTCGGTCCGGGGAGGGAAAACATTCAGTACTTC.

The gene calls are TRBV5-1 and TRBJ2-7; 7 bases line up with TRBD2. Germline V gene data show CDR1 as SGHRS and CDR2 as YFSETQ. Trimming cost V 4 bases and J 2 bases; bases outside gene matches: 9. The CDR3 consists of 15 residues. CDR3 in DNA: TGCGCCAGCAGCCCCGGGACTACAGAAGCCTACGAGCAGTACTTC. Translation gives CASSPGTTEAYEQYF.

The CDR3 DNA reads TGTGCCAGCTCACAGTCGGAGCTAGTACGCGAGACCCAGTACTTC. It specifies CASSQSELVRETQYF. The rearrangement joins TRBV18 to TRBJ2-5; no reliable D call. CDR1 is KGHSH, CDR2 LQKENI, per germline. The CDR3 length is 15 residues. V dropped 4 bases and J dropped 5 bases, with 17 bases sitting between them.

This clonotype was found a few times. The J gene is TRBJ2-2, the V gene TRBV10-3; 10 bases agree with TRBD2. The CDR3 has 16 amino acids. Unmatched junction bases numbered 5, after V lost 0 bases and J lost 7 bases. Germline loops: CDR1 ENHRY, CDR2 SYGVKD. The CDR3 protein is CAISESPGLANGELFF. The DNA of the CDR3 is TGTGCCATCAGTGAGTCCCCGGGACTAGCGAACGGGGAGCTGTTTTTT.

This clonotype was observed a handful of times. The genes are TRBV27 and TRBJ2-1; D unresolved. V lost 2 bases to trimming and J lost 7 bases, with 6 bases between them. From germline, CDR1 is MNHEY and CDR2 SMNVEV (reference sequence). The CDR3 sequence is 12 residues long. The CDR3 DNA reads TGTGCCAGCAGTTTACAGAATAATGAGCAGTTCTTC. As protein: CASSLQNNEQFF.

The J gene is TRBJ2-5, the V gene TRBV10-3; D gene unclear. The CDR3 consists of 11 residues. Germline CDR1 reads ENHRY; CDR2 reads SYGVKD. The V end was cut by 3 bases, the J end by 5 bases, with 4 bases between. The CDR3 bases are TGTGCCATCAGTGATACGGAGACCCAGTACTTC. This encodes CAISDTETQYF.

The V and J genes are TRBV7-3 and TRBJ2-1, with 8 bases that match TRBD1. With V trimmed by 4 bases and J by 5 bases, 7 bases remained unmatched. Per the germline V gene, CDR1 is SGHTA and CDR2 is FQGTGA. The CDR3 runs 15 residues. Here the CDR3 reads CASSYGQGYDNEQFF. CDR3 DNA: TGTGCCAGCAGCTATGGACAGGGATATGACAATGAGCAGTTCTTC.

This clonotype was seen only a few times. V usage is TRBV5-5 and J usage is TRBJ1-2; TRBD1 agrees at 9 bases. The V and J ends lost 0 bases and 6 bases, in that order; junction bases with no gene match: 6. This CDR3 has 15 amino acids. The germline gives CDR1 SGHKS, CDR2 YYEKEE (reference sequence). CDR3 coding DNA: TGTGCCAGCAGCTTGGGACAGGGGGTTTTTGATGGCTACACCTTC. As protein: CASSLGQGVFDGYTF.

The rearrangement joins TRBV19 to TRBJ1-1; D is unresolved. Germline V gene sequence: CDR1 LNHDA, CDR2 SQIVND (reference sequence). V was shortened by 5 bases and J by 0 bases, with 10 bases between the two germline ends. The CDR3 has 14 amino acids. CDR3 coding DNA: TGTGCCAGTAGTCGTGTGCCCCTGAACACTGAAGCTTTCTTT. It encodes CASSRVPLNTEAFF.

This clonotype appeared a few times. V and J are TRBV15 and TRBJ2-5; TRBD2 matches 12 bases. Per germline, CDR1 LNHNV and CDR2 YYDKDF (reference sequence). The CDR3 covers 15 residues. The V gene end was trimmed by 7 bases and the J gene end by 0 bases; junction bases not matched to a gene: 3. This chain's CDR3 is CATNRTSGNQETQYF. CDR3 in DNA: TGTGCCACCAACCGGACTAGCGGGAACCAAGAGACCCAGTACTTC.

The chain has TRBV5-1 and TRBJ1-4; a possible D gene is TRBD1 (5 bases). Germline CDR1 and CDR2: SGHRS and YFSETQ. V was clipped by 6 bases and J by 4 bases, with 19 bases between them. The length of the CDR3 is 16 residues. Here the CDR3 DNA reads TGCGCCAGCACCACTGGTTCGACAGCGTATAATGAAAAACTGTTTTTT. Translation gives CASTTGSTAYNEKLFF.

In this sample, this clonotype turned up a few times. V is TRBV21-1 and J is TRBJ2-1. TRBV21-1 is a known pseudogene. This CDR3 has 11 residues. As DNA, the CDR3 is TGTGCCTCACAATCCTACAATGAGCAGTTCTTC. Residues: CASQSYNEQFF.

The gene calls are TRBV29-1 and TRBJ1-4; D is undetermined. The CDR3 consists of 12 residues. Per germline, CDR1 SQVTM and CDR2 ANQGSEA. V shed 5 bases and J shed 5 bases, with 9 bases lying between them. The CDR3 here is CSVSYRNEKLFF. The CDR3 DNA reads as TGCAGCGTTTCATACAGAAATGAAAAACTGTTTTTT.